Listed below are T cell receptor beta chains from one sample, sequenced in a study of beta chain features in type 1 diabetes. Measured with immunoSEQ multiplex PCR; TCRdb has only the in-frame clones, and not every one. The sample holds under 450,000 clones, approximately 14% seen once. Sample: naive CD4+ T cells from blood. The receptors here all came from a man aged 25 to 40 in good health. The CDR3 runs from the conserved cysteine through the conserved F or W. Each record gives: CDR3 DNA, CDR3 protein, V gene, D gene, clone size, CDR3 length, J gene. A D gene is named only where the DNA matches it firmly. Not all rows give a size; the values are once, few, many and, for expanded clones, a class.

TGCGCCAGCAGCGCAGCGGGGGTTAGCACAGATACGCAGTATTTT | CASSAAGVSTDTQYF | TRBV4-1 | TRBD2 | - | 15 | TRBJ2-3
TGTGCCAGCCGGACAGGGGAGAGGACCGGGGAGCTGTTTTTT | CASRTGERTGELFF | TRBV19 | TRBD1 | few | 14 | TRBJ2-2
TGTGCCAGCAGTGAATTGGGCAAGACGGGAGAGCAGTACTTC | CASSELGKTGEQYF | TRBV25-1 | - | - | 14 | TRBJ2-7
TGTGCCAGCAGACGACAGGATTATGGCTACACCTTC | CASRRQDYGYTF | TRBV28 | - | - | 12 | TRBJ1-2
TGTGCCAGCAGCACGTCGACAGGGTATGTTGATCAGCCCCAGCATTTT | CASSTSTGYVDQPQHF | TRBV5-6 | TRBD1 | - | 16 | TRBJ1-5
TGTGCCAGCAGAAGCGGGAGCGGGACTCGCGAGCAGTACTTC | CASRSGSGTREQYF | TRBV27 | TRBD2 | few | 14 | TRBJ2-7
TGTGCCTGGACAGGGGGTACCAATCAGCCCCAGCATTTT | CAWTGGTNQPQHF | TRBV30 | TRBD1 | few | 13 | TRBJ1-5
TGCAGCGTTGGGGGGCCGGGACAGTCGATGGTAAATACGCAGTATTTT | CSVGGPGQSMVNTQYF | TRBV29-1 | TRBD1 | - | 16 | TRBJ2-3
TGTGCCAGCTCACCTATACTGACAGTAGCCTCCTATGGCTACACCTTC | CASSPILTVASYGYTF | TRBV18 | - | - | 16 | TRBJ1-2
TGTGCCAGCAGTCCCCCGGGACAACTCTCCGGGGAGCTGTTTTTT | CASSPPGQLSGELFF | TRBV25-1 | - | - | 15 | TRBJ2-2
TGTGCCAGCAGCGTACAGGGTGGAATAGAGACCCAGTACTTC | CASSVQGGIETQYF | TRBV7-8 | - | - | 14 | TRBJ2-5
TGTGCCAGCAGGACTAGCGGGAGTGATACGCAGTATTTT | CASRTSGSDTQYF | TRBV7-2 | TRBD2 | few | 13 | TRBJ2-3
TGTGCCAGCGGACAACAGGGCGCAGAGGGGACTGAGCAGTTCTTC | CASGQQGAEGTEQFF | TRBV5-6 | - | - | 15 | TRBJ2-1
TGCGCCAGCAGCCAAGGGGGGATACAAGAGACCCAGTACTTC | CASSQGGIQETQYF | TRBV4-1 | - | - | 14 | TRBJ2-5
TGTGCCAGCTCACCGCCGGGACTAGCGGGAGGGTACAATGAGCAGTTCTTC | CASSPPGLAGGYNEQFF | TRBV18 | TRBD2 | few | 17 | TRBJ2-1
TGCGCCAGCAGCTCCAGACAGGGCGGCACAGATACGCAGTATTTT | CASSSRQGGTDTQYF | TRBV4-1 | TRBD1 | - | 15 | TRBJ2-3
TGCAGCGTTGAACTGGGGACGGGCAATCAGCCCCAGCATTTT | CSVELGTGNQPQHF | TRBV29-1 | - | - | 14 | TRBJ1-5
TGTGCCAGCAGCCAAGACCCGACTAGCGGCGAGCAGTTCTTC | CASSQDPTSGEQFF | TRBV4-2 | TRBD2 | few | 14 | TRBJ2-1
TGCAGCGTTGTTGCGGGGGTGGAGACCCAGTACTTC | CSVVAGVETQYF | TRBV29-1 | TRBD2 | few | 12 | TRBJ2-5
TGTGCCAGCAGTGACCCCTTAATGTCGCACGAGCAGTACTTC | CASSDPLMSHEQYF | TRBV2 | - | few | 14 | TRBJ2-7
TGTGCCAGCGCCCTGGAGTCCGGGGAGCTGTTTTTT | CASALESGELFF | TRBV27 | - | - | 12 | TRBJ2-2
TGCAGCAGCCAAACAGGGGCCAAAAACATTCAGTACTTC | CSSQTGAKNIQYF | TRBV29-1 | - | few | 13 | TRBJ2-4
TGTGCCAGCAGACATGGTGGGCTAGCGGGAAGGACAGATACGCAGTATTTT | CASRHGGLAGRTDTQYF | TRBV7-2 | TRBD2 | few | 17 | TRBJ2-3
TGTGCCAGCAGTTACCGACAGGGGGGTGACACTGAAGCTTTCTTT | CASSYRQGGDTEAFF | TRBV6-5 | TRBD1 | - | 15 | TRBJ1-1
TGTGCCAGCAGTGAATGGACAGAAGCCCAAGAGACCCAGTACTTC | CASSEWTEAQETQYF | TRBV25-1 | - | once | 15 | TRBJ2-5
TGTGCCAGCAGCGTAGAGGACGGGGGTATGAGGGATACGCAGTATTTT | CASSVEDGGMRDTQYF | TRBV9 | - | - | 16 | TRBJ2-3
TGTGCCAGCAGCGTAGAGGGACGGACGAACACTGAAGCTTTCTTT | CASSVEGRTNTEAFF | TRBV9 | - | few | 15 | TRBJ1-1
TGTGCCAGCAGCTTAGCGCTAAGTGGGGAGACCCAGTACTTC | CASSLALSGETQYF | TRBV7-9 | - | few | 14 | TRBJ2-5
TGCAGTGCCCGGGTAGAGACCCAGTACTTC | CSARVETQYF | TRBV20-1 | - | - | 10 | TRBJ2-5
TGTGCCTGGAGTTCGAGGGGACGGAACACTGAAGCTTTCTTT | CAWSSRGRNTEAFF | TRBV30 | - | - | 14 | TRBJ1-1
TGTGCCAGCAGTGATGTAAACAGCTATAGCAATCAGCCCCAGCATTTT | CASSDVNSYSNQPQHF | TRBV25-1 | - | few | 16 | TRBJ1-5
TGTGCCAGCGGACGACTAGCGGGCACAGATACGCAGTATTTT | CASGRLAGTDTQYF | TRBV2 | TRBD2 | - | 14 | TRBJ2-3
TGCAGCGTCCCCGGGACTAGCGGGGGGCTAGAAAACATTCAGTACTTC | CSVPGTSGGLENIQYF | TRBV29-1 | TRBD2 | - | 16 | TRBJ2-4
TGTGCCAGCAGCGGAGGGAGTAATGCTGAAAAACTGTTTTTT | CASSGGSNAEKLFF | TRBV5-4 | - | few | 14 | TRBJ1-4
TGTGCCAGCAGTTCCGAAGAGACCCAGTACTTC | CASSSEETQYF | TRBV7-9 | - | - | 11 | TRBJ2-5
TGTGCCAGCAGCGGAGACAGGGGGAGCACAGATACGCAGTATTTT | CASSGDRGSTDTQYF | TRBV9 | TRBD1 | few | 15 | TRBJ2-3
TGTGCCAGCAGCTTAGGGGCCCAGACGGATACGCAGTATTTT | CASSLGAQTDTQYF | TRBV7-2 | - | - | 14 | TRBJ2-3
TGTGCCAGCTCACTAACTAGCGGGATCTACAATGAGCAGTTCTTC | CASSLTSGIYNEQFF | TRBV18 | TRBD2 | few | 15 | TRBJ2-1
TGTGCCTGGAGTGTTCGGACTAGCGCTTTACAGTTCTTC | CAWSVRTSALQFF | TRBV30 | TRBD2 | many | 13 | TRBJ2-1
TGTGCCAGCAGCTTAGGGACAGGGAACACCGGGGAGCTGTTTTTT | CASSLGTGNTGELFF | TRBV13 | - | - | 15 | TRBJ2-2
TGCAGCGCTGTTGGAGGGGGAATCGACACTGAAGCTTTCTTT | CSAVGGGIDTEAFF | TRBV29-1 | - | - | 14 | TRBJ1-1
TGCGCCAGCAGCCTAGGCCGGGTAGAGACCCAGTACTTC | CASSLGRVETQYF | TRBV5-1 | - | few | 13 | TRBJ2-5
TGTGCCAGCAGCGCAGACTATTCCGGGGAGCTGTTTTTT | CASSADYSGELFF | TRBV6-1 | - | few | 13 | TRBJ2-2
TGTGCCAGCAGCCCCGTTGGACCTGGCACTGAAGCTTTCTTT | CASSPVGPGTEAFF | TRBV7-9 | - | few | 14 | TRBJ1-1
TGTGCCAGCAGCTTAGTATCGGACAATGAGCAGTTCTTC | CASSLVSDNEQFF | TRBV7-9 | - | - | 13 | TRBJ2-1
TGTGCCAGCAGCGTAGGGCCCCAAGAGACCCAGTACTTC | CASSVGPQETQYF | TRBV9 | - | few | 13 | TRBJ2-5
TGTGCCAGCAGCCAAGAAATGGGAAGGACGCAGTATTTT | CASSQEMGRTQYF | TRBV4-2 | - | - | 13 | TRBJ2-3
TGTGCCAGCAGCTACCGGAGCTCTGGGGCCAACGTCCTGACTTTC | CASSYRSSGANVLTF | TRBV9 | - | few | 15 | TRBJ2-6
TGCGCCAGCAGCTTTTGGACAGAGGACTATGGCTACACCTTC | CASSFWTEDYGYTF | TRBV5-1 | - | few | 14 | TRBJ1-2
TGTGCCAGCAGCGTCACTAGCGGGTCGTCGCATACGCAGTATTTT | CASSVTSGSSHTQYF | TRBV9 | TRBD2 | few | 15 | TRBJ2-3
TGTGCTAGTGGTTGGACAGGGGAGTTCCGGGAGCTGTTTTTT | CASGWTGEFRELFF | TRBV12-5 | TRBD1 | few | 14 | TRBJ2-2
TGCGCCAGCAGCCAAGATCCCCCGGGACAACGAAATTCACCCCTCCACTTT | CASSQDPPGQRNSPLHF | TRBV4-3 | - | - | 17 | TRBJ1-6
TGTGCCAGCTCCGCGTCCACGTCTAACTATGGCTACACCTTC | CASSASTSNYGYTF | TRBV18 | - | few | 14 | TRBJ1-2